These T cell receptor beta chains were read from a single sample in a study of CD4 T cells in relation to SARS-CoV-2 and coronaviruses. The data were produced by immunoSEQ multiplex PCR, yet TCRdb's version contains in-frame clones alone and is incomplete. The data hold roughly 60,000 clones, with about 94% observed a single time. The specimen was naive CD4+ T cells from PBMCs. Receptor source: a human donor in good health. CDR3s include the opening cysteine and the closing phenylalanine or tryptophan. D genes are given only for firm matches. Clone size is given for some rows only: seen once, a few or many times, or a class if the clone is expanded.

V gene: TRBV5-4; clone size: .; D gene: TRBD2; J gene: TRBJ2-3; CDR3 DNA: TGTGCCAGCAGCTCCGGCGGTAGCGGGAGGCATACGCAGTATTTT; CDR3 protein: CASSSGGSGRHTQYF
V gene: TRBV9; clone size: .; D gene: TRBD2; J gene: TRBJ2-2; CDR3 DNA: TGTGCCAGCAGCTGGACAGCGGGAGGGGGAACCGGGGAGCTGTTTTTT; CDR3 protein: CASSWTAGGGTGELFF
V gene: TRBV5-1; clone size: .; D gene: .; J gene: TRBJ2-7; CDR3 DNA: TGCGCCAGCGGCCTCAGCCGGATCTCCTACGAGCAGTACTTC; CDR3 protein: CASGLSRISYEQYF
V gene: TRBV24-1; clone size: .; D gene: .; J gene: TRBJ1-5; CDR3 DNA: TGTGCCACCAGTGAAGGGGAACAGCCCCAGCATTTT; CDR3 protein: CATSEGEQPQHF
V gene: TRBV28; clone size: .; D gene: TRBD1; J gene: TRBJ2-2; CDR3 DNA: TGTGCCAGCAGTTTATCTGGGATTGGGGGACAGGGGGCTTACCGGGAGCTGTTTTTT; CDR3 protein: CASSLSGIGGQGAYRELFF
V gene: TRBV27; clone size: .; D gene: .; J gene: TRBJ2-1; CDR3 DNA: TGTGCCAGCAGCGAAACAGACAATGAGCAGTTCTTC; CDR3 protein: CASSETDNEQFF
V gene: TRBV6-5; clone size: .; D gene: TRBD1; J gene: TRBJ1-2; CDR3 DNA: TGTGCCAGCAGTACAGCCGGGACAGGCTATGGCTACACCTTC; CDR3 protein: CASSTAGTGYGYTF
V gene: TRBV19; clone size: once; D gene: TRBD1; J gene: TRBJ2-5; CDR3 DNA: TGTGCCAGTAGTATTGGCGACAGGGTAGAGACCCAGTACTTC; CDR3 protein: CASSIGDRVETQYF
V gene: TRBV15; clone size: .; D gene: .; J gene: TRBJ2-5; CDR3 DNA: TGTGCCACCAGCAGAGATGCGGCAGGGTTGGCCCAAGAGACCCAGTACTTC; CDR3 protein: CATSRDAAGLAQETQYF
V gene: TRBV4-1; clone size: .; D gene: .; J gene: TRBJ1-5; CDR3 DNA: TGCGCCAGCAGCCAAGTATTAAGGGGTCCCGTGCATTTT; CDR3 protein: CASSQVLRGPVHF
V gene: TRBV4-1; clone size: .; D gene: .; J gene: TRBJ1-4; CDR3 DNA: TGCGCCAGCAGCCAAGATTACGGTTCAACTAATGAAAAACTGTTTTTT; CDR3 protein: CASSQDYGSTNEKLFF
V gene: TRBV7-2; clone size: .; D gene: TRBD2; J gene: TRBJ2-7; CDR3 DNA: TGTGCCAGCAGCCTACATCTGGGGACTAGCTACCCCTACGAGCAGTACTTC; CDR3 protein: CASSLHLGTSYPYEQYF
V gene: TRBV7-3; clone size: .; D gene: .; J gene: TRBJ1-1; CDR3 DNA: TGTGCCAGCAGCTCCCTCGGGGGGAACACTGAAGCTTTCTTT; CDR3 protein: CASSSLGGNTEAFF
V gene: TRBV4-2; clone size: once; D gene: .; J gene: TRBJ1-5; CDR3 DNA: TGTGCCAGCAGCCGGACAGTTTATAGCAATCAGCCCCAGCATTTT; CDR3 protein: CASSRTVYSNQPQHF
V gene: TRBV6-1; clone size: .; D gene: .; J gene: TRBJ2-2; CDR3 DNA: TGTGCCGGGAGGGACAGCTCAAACACCGGGGAGCTGTTTTTT; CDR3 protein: CAGRDSSNTGELFF
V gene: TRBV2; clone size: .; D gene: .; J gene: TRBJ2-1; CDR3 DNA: TGTGCCACCTATGGGGAAAGGGGTTACAATGAGCAGTTCTTC; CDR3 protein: CATYGERGYNEQFF
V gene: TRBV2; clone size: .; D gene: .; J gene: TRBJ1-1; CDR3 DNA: TGTGCCAGCAGTGAATACCAGGCCAACACTGAAGCTTTCTTT; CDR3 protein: CASSEYQANTEAFF
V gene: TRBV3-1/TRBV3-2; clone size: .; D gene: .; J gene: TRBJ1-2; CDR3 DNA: TGTGCCAGCAGCCAATCCCCCTATCTGTATGGCTACACCTTC; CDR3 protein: CASSQSPYLYGYTF
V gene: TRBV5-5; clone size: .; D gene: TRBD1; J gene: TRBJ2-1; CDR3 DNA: TGTGCCAGCAGCTTGGTCCCCCCCCAGGGGGCAGGTTACAATGAGCAGTTCTTC; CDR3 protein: CASSLVPPQGAGYNEQFF
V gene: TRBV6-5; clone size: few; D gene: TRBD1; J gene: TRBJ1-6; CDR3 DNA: TGTGCCAGCAGTTACTCGCGGACAGGGTTTAATTCACCCCTCCACTTT; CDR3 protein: CASSYSRTGFNSPLHF
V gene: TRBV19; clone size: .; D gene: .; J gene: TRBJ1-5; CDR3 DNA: TGTGCCAGTACCTCCCTTGGAGGGGTGGGCCAGCCCCAGCATTTT; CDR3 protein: CASTSLGGVGQPQHF
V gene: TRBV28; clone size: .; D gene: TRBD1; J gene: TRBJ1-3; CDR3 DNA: TGTGCCAGCAGGTCTGCCGACAGGGTTTCTGGAAACACCATATATTTT; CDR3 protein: CASRSADRVSGNTIYF
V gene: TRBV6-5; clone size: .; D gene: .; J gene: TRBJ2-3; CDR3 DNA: TGTGCCAGCAGGGACCGGGGGATAAGCACAGATACGCAGTATTTT; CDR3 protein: CASRDRGISTDTQYF
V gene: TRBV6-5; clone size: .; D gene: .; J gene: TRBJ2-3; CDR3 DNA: TGTGCCAGCAGGCTGACAGGAGCTAGCACAGATACGCAGTATTTT; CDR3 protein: CASRLTGASTDTQYF
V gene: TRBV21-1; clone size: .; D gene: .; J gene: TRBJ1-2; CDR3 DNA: TGTGCCAGCAGCAAAGCGCGTGGGAACTATGGCTACACCTTC; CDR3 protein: CASSKARGNYGYTF
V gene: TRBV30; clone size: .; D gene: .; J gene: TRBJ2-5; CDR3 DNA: TGTGCCTGGAGTGTACAGGTTTCCTACCAAGAGACCCAGTACTTC; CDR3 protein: CAWSVQVSYQETQYF
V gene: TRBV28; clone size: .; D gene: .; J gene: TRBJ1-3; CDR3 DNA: TGTGCCAGCAGTCCCTCCTTGGGGAGAAACACCATATATTTT; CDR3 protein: CASSPSLGRNTIYF
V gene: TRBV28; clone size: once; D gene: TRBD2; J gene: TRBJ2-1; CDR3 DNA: TGTGCCAGCAGAACCTCTAGCGGGCTACCCGACAATGAGCAGTTCTTC; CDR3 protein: CASRTSSGLPDNEQFF
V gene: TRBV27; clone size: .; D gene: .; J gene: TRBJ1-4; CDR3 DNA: TGTGCCAGCAGTCCAACCAGAGGAACTAATGAAAAACTGTTTTTT; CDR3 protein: CASSPTRGTNEKLFF
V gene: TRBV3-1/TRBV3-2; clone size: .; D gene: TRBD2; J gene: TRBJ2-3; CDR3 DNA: TGTGCCAGCAGCCAAGATCTACTAGCGGGAGTTACGCAGTATTTT; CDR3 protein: CASSQDLLAGVTQYF
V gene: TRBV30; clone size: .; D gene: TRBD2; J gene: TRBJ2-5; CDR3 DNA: TGTGCCTGGAGGGCAGCGGGAGGGAGCCCGCAGACCCAGTACTTC; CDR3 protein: CAWRAAGGSPQTQYF
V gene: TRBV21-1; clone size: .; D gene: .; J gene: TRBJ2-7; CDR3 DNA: TGTGCCAGCAGAAGTCCCGAGCAGTACTTC; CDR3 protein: CASRSPEQYF
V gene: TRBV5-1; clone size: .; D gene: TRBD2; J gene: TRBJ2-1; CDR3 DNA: TGCGCCAGCAGTTTCCTAGCGGGAGGGACCTACAATGAGCAGTTCTTC; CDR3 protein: CASSFLAGGTYNEQFF
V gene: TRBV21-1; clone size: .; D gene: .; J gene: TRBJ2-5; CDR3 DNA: TGTGCCAGCAGCAACTGGGGAGGCACTCCGGCGGTGGAGACCCAGTACTTC; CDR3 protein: CASSNWGGTPAVETQYF
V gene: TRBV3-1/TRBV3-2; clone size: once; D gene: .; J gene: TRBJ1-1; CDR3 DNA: TGTGCCAGCAGCCAAGAAGGACGGCAGGGGCCTTTCTTT; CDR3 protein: CASSQEGRQGPFF
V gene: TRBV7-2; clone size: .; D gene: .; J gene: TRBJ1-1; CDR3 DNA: TGTGCCAGCAGCGTGTCGGCCGGAGAAGCTGAAGCTTTCTTT; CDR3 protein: CASSVSAGEAEAFF
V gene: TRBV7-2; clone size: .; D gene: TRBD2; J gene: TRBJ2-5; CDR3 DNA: TGTGCCAGCAGCTTAGGGGGACTAGCGGGAGAGACCCAGTACTTC; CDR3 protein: CASSLGGLAGETQYF
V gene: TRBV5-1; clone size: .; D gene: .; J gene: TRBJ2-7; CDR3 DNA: TGCGCCAGCAGCCTACAGGGTTCCTACGAGCAGTACTTC; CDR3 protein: CASSLQGSYEQYF
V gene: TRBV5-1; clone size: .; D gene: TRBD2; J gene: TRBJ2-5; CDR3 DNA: TGCGCCAGCAGCTCCGGGACTAGCGGGGAGACCCAGTACTTC; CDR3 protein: CASSSGTSGETQYF
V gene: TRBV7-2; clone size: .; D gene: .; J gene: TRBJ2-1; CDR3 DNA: TGTGCCAGCAGCTTTGACCTCCGGAGCTCCTACAATGAGCAGTTCTTC; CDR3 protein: CASSFDLRSSYNEQFF
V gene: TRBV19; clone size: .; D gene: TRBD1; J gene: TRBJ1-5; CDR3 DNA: TGTGCCAGTAGTCCCCGGGACAGGGGAAAAGGGAGCAATCAGCCCCAGCATTTT; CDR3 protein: CASSPRDRGKGSNQPQHF
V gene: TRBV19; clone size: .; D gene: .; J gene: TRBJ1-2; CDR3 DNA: TGTGCCAGTAGTATAGATCGTACGGGCGGTGGCTATGGCTACACCTTC; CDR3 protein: CASSIDRTGGGYGYTF
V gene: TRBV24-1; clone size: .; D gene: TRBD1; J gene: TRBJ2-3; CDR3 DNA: TGTGCCACCAGTGACCGTGGGACAGGGCAGAGTCCAGATACGCAGTATTTT; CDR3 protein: CATSDRGTGQSPDTQYF
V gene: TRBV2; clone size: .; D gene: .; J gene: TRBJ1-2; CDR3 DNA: TGTGCCAGCAGAACCCGGGACACCTTTAACTATGGCTACACCTTC; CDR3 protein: CASRTRDTFNYGYTF
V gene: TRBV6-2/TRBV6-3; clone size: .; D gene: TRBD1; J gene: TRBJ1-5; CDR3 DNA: TGTGCCAGCAGTCAGGGGACAGGGAGCGGGAATCAGCCCCAGCATTTT; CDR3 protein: CASSQGTGSGNQPQHF
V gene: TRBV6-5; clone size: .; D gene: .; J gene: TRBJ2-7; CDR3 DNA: TGTGCCAGCAGATCCCAGGATAGCGCGTCTGAGCAGTACTTC; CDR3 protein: CASRSQDSASEQYF
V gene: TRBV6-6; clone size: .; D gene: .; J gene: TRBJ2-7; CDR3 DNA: TGTGCCAGCAGACAGGATATATCCCACGAGCAGTACTTC; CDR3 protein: CASRQDISHEQYF
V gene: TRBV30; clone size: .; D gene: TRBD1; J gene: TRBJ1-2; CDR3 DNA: TGTGCCTGGAGCCGACAGGGGTCCTATGGCTACACCTTC; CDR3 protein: CAWSRQGSYGYTF
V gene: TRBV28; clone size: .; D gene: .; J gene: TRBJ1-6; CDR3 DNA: TGTGCCAGCAGTTTAATTCCTAAAACTTCCTATAATTCACCCCTCCACTTT; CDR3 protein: CASSLIPKTSYNSPLHF
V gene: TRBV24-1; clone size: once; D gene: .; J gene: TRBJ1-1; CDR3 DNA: TGTGCCACCAGTGATTTGCTTAACACTGAAGCTTTCTTT; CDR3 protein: CATSDLLNTEAFF
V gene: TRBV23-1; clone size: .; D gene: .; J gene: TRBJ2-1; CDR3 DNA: TGCGCCAGCAGTCACCCGAACCCTGAGAATGAGCAGTTCTTC; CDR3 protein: CASSHPNPENEQFF
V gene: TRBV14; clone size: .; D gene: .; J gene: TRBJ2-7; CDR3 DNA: TGTGCCAGCAGCCAAGCCTTGCCAGGGTCGAGAGAGCAGTACTTC; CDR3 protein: CASSQALPGSREQYF
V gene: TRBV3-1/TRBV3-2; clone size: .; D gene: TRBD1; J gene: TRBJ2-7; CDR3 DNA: TGTGCCAGCAGCCCGTGGACAGGGACCTACGAGCAGTACTTC; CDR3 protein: CASSPWTGTYEQYF
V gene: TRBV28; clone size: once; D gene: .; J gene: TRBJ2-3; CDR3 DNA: TGTGCCAGCAGTTTGAACCCGGGTACGCAGTATTTT; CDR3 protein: CASSLNPGTQYF
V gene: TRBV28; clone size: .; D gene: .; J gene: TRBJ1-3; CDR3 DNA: TGTGCCAGCACGGGGAGTGGAAACACCATATATTTT; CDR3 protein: CASTGSGNTIYF
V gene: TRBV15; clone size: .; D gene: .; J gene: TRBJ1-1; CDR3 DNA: TGTGCCACCAGCGTAGGACTGCCGAACACTGAAGCTTTCTTT; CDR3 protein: CATSVGLPNTEAFF
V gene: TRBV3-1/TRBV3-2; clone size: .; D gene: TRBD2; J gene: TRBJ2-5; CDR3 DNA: TGTGCCAGCAGCCAAATCCTTAGCGGGAGAAAGACCCAGTACTTC; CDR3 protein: CASSQILSGRKTQYF
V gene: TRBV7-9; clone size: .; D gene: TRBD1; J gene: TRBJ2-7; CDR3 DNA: TGTGCCAGCAGCCAAGCTCGGGACAGGGGGCAGAAAGAGCAGTACTTC; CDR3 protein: CASSQARDRGQKEQYF
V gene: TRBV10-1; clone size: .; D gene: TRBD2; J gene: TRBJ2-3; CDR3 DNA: TGCGCCAGCAAGAGGGGCGGCGGGAGTCCAGATACGCAGTATTTT; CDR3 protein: CASKRGGGSPDTQYF
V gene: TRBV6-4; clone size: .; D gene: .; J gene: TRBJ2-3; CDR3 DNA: TGTGCCAGCAGTGAGAATCCGCGGGCCGGCACAGATACGCAGTATTTT; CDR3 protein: CASSENPRAGTDTQYF